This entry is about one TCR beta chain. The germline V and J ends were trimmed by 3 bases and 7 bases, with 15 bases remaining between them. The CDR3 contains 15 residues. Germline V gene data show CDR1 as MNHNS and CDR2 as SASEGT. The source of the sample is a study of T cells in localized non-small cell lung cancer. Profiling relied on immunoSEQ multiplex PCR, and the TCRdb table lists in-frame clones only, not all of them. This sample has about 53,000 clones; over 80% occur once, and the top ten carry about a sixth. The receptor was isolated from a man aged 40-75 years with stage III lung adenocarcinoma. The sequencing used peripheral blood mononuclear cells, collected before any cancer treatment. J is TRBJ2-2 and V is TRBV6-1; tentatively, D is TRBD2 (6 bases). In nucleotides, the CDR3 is TGTGCCAGCAGTGAGATCGGAGGGGTAATCGGGGAGCTGTTTTTT. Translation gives CASSEIGGVIGELFF.